The clone carrying this T cell receptor beta chain was seen a handful of times. The antigen is not known. With 3 bases clipped from V and 3 bases from J, the junction kept 8 bases outside the gene matches. The CDR3 is made up of 16 amino acids. Germline CDR1 reads SGHTA; CDR2 reads FQGNSA. The record originates from a study of cytomegalovirus exposure and HLA in healthy donors. Overall study: Across under 450 genotyped donors, over 70% landed in the Caucasian-associated ancestry cluster.

PCR was performed using 60 Vbeta and 13 Jbeta primers. The assay was immunoSEQ multiplex PCR, and TCRdb's table has in-frame clones only and misses some. The table lists some 150,000 clones, 82% of them singletons, with about 5.2% in the top ten. Findings and caveats of the study: Highest at DRB1 and lowest at HLA-C, TCR association rates differed among HLA loci in a later analysis. It was reported that the classifier diagnosed cytomegalovirus status with high specificity and sensitivity in both the original and validation cohorts. For TCR beta chains, V- and J-gene trimming was later linked to a missense DCLRE1C variant.

V and J are TRBV7-2 and TRBJ2-7, with TRBD2 identical over 10 bases. The specimen was PBMCs. The clonotype comes from a man aged 25-40 years in good health and CMV-seropositive. The CDR3 sequence is CASSLGPSGSGYEQYF. The CDR3 DNA sequence: TGTGCCAGCAGCTTGGGGCCTAGCGGGAGCGGCTACGAGCAGTACTTC. Looking up the rest from reference TRBV7-2 and TRBJ2-7 gives the full variable domain: GAGVSQSPSNKVTEKGKDVELRCDPISGHTALYWYRQSLGQGLEFLIYFQGNSAPDKSGLPSDRFSAERTGGSVSTLTIQRTQQEDSAVYLCASSLGPSGSGYEQYFGPGTRLTVT.